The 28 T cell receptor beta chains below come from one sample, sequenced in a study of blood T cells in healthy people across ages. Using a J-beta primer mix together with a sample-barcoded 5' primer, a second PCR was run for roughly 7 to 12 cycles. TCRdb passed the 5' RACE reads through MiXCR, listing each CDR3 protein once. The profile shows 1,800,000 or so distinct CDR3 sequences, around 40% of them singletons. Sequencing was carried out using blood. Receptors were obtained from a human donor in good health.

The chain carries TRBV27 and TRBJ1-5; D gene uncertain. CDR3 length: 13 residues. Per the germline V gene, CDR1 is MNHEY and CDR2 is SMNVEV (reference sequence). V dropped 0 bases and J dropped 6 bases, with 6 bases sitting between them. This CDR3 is CASSLSHGQPQHF. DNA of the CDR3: TGTGCCAGCAGTTTATCCCACGGTCAGCCCCAGCATTTT.

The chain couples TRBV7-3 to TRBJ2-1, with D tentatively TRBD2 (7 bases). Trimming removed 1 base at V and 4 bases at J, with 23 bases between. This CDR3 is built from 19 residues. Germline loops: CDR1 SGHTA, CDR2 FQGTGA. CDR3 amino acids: CASSLKFGGRGGPYNEQFF. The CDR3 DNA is TGTGCCAGCAGCTTAAAATTTGGGGGGCGCGGGGGCCCTTACAATGAGCAGTTCTTC.

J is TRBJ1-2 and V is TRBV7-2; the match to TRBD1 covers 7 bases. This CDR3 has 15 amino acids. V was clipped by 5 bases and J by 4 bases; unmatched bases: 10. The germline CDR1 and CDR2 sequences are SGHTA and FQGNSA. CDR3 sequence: CASSAPDRSVYGYTF. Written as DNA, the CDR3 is TGTGCCAGCAGCGCCCCGGACAGGTCTGTCTATGGCTACACCTTC.

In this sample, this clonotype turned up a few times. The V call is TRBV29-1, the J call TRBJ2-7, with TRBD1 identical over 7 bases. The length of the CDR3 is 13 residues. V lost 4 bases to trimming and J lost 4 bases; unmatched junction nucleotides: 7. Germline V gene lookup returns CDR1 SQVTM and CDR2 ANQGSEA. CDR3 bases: TGCAGCGTTGGATCACAGGGGCTTTACGAGCAGTACTTC. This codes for CSVGSQGLYEQYF.

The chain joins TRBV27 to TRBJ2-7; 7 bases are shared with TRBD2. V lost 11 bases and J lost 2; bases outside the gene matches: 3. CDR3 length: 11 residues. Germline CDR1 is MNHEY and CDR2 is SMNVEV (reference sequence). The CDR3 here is CAVGGAYEQYF. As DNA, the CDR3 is TGTGCCGTGGGGGGGGCCTACGAGCAGTACTTC.

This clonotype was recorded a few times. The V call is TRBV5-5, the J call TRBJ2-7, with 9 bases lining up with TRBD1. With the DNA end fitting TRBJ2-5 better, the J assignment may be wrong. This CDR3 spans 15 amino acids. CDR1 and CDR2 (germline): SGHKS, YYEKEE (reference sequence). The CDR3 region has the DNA TGTGCCAGCAGCTCGGGACAGGGTGGGAGAGAGACCCAGTACTTC. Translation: CASSSGQGGRETQYF.

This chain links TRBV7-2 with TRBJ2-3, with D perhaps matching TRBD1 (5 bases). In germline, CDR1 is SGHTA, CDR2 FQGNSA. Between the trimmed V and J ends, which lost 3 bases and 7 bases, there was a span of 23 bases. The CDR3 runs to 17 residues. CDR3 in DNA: TGTGCCAGCAGCTTTTCCTATAGACCCCCAAGGGGCTATACGCAGTATTTT. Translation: CASSFSYRPPRGYTQYF.

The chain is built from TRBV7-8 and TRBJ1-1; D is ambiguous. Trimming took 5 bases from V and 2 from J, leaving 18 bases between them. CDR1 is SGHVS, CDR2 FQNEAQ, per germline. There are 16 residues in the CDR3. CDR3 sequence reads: CASSPTRGRPNTEAFF. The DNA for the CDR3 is TGTGCCAGCAGCCCTACGCGTGGACGGCCCAACACTGAAGCTTTCTTT.

The CDR3 DNA is TGTGCCAGCAGCTCCGAAGGGGGTCCCCACTACGAGCAGTACTTC. Amino acids: CASSSEGGPHYEQYF. The chain recombines TRBV7-2 with TRBJ2-7; TRBD1 might be the D (6 bases). Germline CDR1 SGHTA, CDR2 FQGNSA. Trimming left V 4 bases short and J 3 bases short, with 16 bases between. This CDR3 spans 15 amino acids.

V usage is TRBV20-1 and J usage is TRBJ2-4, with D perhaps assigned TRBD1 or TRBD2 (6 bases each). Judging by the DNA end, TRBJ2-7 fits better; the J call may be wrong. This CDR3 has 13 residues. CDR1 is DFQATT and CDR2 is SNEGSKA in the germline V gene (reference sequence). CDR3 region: CSAPGAGRGEQYF. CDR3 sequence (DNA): TGCAGTGCCCCGGGGGCAGGTCGTGGCGAGCAGTACTTC.

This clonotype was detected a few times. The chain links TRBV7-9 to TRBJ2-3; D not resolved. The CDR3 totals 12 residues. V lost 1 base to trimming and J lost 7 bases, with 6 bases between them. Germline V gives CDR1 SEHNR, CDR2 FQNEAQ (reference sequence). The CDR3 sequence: CASSLDSYTQYF. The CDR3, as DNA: TGTGCCAGCAGCTTAGACAGCTATACGCAGTATTTT.

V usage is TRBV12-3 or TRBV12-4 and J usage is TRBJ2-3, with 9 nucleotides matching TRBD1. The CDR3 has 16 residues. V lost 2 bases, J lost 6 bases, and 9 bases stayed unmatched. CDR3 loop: CASSLTGTGKMDTQYF. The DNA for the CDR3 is TGTGCCAGCAGTTTAACCGGGACAGGGAAAATGGATACGCAGTATTTT.

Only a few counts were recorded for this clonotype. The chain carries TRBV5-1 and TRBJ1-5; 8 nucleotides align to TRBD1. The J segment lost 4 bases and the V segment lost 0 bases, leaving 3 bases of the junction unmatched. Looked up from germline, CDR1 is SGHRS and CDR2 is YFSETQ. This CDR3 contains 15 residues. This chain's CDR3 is CASSLGGQVNQPQHF. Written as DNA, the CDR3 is TGCGCCAGCAGCTTGGGGGGACAGGTAAATCAGCCCCAGCATTTT.

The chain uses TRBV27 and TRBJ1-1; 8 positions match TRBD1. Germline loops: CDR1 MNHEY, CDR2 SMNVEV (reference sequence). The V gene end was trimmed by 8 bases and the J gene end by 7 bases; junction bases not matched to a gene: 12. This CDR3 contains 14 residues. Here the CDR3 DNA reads TGTGCCAGCGTCGGGACAGGTCTTTGGGGTGAAGCTTTCTTT. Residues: CASVGTGLWGEAFF.

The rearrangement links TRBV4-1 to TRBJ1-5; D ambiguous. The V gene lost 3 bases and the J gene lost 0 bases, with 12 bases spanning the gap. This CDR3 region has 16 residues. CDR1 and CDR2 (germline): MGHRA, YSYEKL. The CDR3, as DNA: TGCGCCAGCAGCCAGTTTCTAATTTATAGCAATCAGCCCCAGCATTTT. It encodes CASSQFLIYSNQPQHF.

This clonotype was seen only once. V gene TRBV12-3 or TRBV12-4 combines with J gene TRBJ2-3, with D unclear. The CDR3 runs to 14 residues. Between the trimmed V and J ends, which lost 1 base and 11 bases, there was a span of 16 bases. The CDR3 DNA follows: TGTGCCAGCAGTTTAGGGTCCGGCCCCAATGAGCAGTATTTT. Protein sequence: CASSLGSGPNEQYF.

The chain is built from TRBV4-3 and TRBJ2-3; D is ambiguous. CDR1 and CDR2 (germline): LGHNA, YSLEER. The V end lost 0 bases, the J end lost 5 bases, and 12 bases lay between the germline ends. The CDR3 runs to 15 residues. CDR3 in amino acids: CASSQEAHGQDTQYF. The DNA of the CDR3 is TGCGCCAGCAGCCAAGAGGCCCACGGTCAAGATACGCAGTATTTT.

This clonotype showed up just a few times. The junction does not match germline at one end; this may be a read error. The DNA for the CDR3 is TGTGCCAGCAGCTTTGAACTCTATGGCTGCACCTTC. Protein: CASSFELYGCTF. The chain has TRBV7-2 and TRBJ1-2; D is unresolved. Germline V gives CDR1 SGHTA, CDR2 FQGNSA. CDR3 size: 12 residues.

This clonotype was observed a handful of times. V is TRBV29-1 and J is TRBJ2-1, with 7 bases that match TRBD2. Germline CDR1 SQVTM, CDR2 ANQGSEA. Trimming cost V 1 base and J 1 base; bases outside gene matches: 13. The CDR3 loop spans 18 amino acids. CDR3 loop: CSVEAWGGGSKSYNEQFF. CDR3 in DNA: TGCAGCGTTGAAGCATGGGGGGGAGGCTCTAAGTCCTACAATGAGCAGTTCTTC.

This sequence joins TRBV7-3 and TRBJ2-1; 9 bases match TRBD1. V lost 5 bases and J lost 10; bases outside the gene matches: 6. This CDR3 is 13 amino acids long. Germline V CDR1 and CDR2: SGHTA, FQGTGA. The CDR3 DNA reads TGTGCCAGCAGCAATACAGGGGGCGGGGAGCAGTTCTTC. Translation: CASSNTGGGEQFF.

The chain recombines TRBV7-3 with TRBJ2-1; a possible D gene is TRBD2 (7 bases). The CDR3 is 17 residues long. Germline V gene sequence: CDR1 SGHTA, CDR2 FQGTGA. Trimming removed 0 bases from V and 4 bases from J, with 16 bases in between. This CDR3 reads CASSLTVRGAPYNEQFF. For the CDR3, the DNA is TGTGCCAGCAGCTTAACGGTTCGGGGGGCCCCTTACAATGAGCAGTTCTTC.

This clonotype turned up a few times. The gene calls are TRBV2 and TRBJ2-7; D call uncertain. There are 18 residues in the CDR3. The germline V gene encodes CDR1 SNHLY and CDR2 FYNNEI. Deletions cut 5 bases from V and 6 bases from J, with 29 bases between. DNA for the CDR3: TGTGCCAGCAGTTCTATAACGGGCTACTCCTGCGTTGGGGTCGAGCAGTACTTC. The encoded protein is CASSSITGYSCVGVEQYF.

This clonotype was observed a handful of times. The CDR3 nucleotides are TGTGCCAGCAGCCCGACGCCTACTCACATGGGAGATACGCAGTATTTT. It is translated as CASSPTPTHMGDTQYF. J is TRBJ2-3 and V is TRBV7-3; D call uncertain. In germline, CDR1 is SGHTA, CDR2 FQGTGA. The CDR3 has 16 amino acids. The V end lost 5 bases, the J end lost 5 bases, and 20 bases lay between the germline ends.

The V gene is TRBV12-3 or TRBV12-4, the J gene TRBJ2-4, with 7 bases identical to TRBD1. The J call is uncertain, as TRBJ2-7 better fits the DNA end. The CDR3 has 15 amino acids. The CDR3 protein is CASSPPGQYFYEQYF. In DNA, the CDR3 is TGTGCCAGCAGTCCTCCGGGACAGTACTTTTACGAGCAGTACTTC.

The CDR3 region has the DNA TGTGCCACCAGTGGAGGGGGCGGCTATGGCTACACCTTC. Translation: CATSGGGGYGYTF. The chain is built from TRBV24-1 and TRBJ1-2; 7 nucleotides match TRBD1. Germline V gene data show CDR1 as KGHDR and CDR2 as SFDVKD. The CDR3 length is 13 residues. V was clipped by 5 bases and J by 4 bases; unmatched bases: 3.

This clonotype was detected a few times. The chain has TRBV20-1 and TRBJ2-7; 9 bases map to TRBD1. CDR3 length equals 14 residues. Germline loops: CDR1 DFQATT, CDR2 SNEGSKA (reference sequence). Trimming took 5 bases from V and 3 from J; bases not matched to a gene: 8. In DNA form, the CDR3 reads TGCAGTGCTTACACAGGGGGCGCGCACTACGAGCAGTACTTC. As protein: CSAYTGGAHYEQYF.

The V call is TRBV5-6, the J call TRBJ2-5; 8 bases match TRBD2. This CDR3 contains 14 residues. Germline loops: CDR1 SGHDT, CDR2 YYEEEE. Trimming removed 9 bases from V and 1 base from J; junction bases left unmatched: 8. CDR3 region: CATKKAGAQETQYF. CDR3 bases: TGTGCCACCAAGAAAGCGGGGGCCCAAGAGACCCAGTACTTC. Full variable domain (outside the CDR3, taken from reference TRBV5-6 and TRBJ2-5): DAGVTQSPTHLIKTRGQQVTLRCSPKSGHDTVSWYQQALGQGPQFIFQYYEEEERQRGNFPDRFSGHQFPNYSSELNVNALLLGDSALYLCATKKAGAQETQYFGPGTRLLVL.

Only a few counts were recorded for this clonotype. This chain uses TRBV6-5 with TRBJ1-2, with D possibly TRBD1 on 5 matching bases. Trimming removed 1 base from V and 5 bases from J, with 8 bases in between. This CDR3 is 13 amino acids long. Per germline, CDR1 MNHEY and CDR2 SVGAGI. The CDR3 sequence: CASSYFQGYGYTF. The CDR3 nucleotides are TGTGCCAGCAGTTACTTCCAGGGATATGGCTACACCTTC.